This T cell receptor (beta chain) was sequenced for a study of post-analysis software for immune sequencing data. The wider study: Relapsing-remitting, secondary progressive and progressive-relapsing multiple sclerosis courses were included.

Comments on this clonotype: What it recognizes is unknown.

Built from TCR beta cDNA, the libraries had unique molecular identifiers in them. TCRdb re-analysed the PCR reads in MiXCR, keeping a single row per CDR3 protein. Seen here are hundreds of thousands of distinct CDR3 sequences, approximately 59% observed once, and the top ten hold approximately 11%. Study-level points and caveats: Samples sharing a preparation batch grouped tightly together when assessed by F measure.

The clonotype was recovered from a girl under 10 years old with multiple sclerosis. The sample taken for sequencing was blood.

This chain's CDR3 is CSASLSGGTYNEQFF. The CDR3 nucleotides read TGCAGTGCTAGTCTCAGCGGGGGGACCTACAATGAGCAGTTCTTC. This chain connects TRBV20-1 to TRBJ2-1, with 9 bases aligning to TRBD2. CDR3 length: 15 residues. Trimming at V came to 3 bases and at J to 2 bases, leaving 5 bases not matched to a gene. Germline values: CDR1 DFQATT, CDR2 SNEGSKA (reference sequence).